The T cell receptor beta chain under discussion was sequenced for a study of human versus mouse CDR3 diversity and MHC coevolution. The protocol was immunoSEQ multiplex PCR, while the TCRdb copy is restricted to in-frame clones and leaves out a portion. The top ten clones hold approximately 17% of a sample with more than 55,000 clones, just under 95% of them seen once. The CDR3 is 13 amino acids. The germline V gene has CDR1 MNHNS and CDR2 SASEGT. V trimming: 6 bases; J trimming: 7 bases; junction bases outside the gene matches: 6. The V gene is TRBV6-1, the J gene TRBJ1-2, with 9 bases aligning to TRBD1. Sequenced material: naive CD4+ T cells from blood. Subset described: CD45RO-negative CD62L-positive naive CD4 T cells. This TCR was recovered from a person in their sixties or seventies in good health. CDR3 residues: CASRPQGAGGYTF. CDR3 bases: TGTGCCAGCAGACCACAGGGGGCTGGTGGCTACACCTTC.